The clone carrying this T cell receptor (beta chain) appeared a few times. Its cognate antigen is unknown. These data come from a study of OX40 agonist ivuxolimab in advanced cancers. Looking at the study overall: Dose-escalation subjects each had hepatocellular carcinoma, melanoma, renal cell or head and neck cancer. Broader study findings: Some patients who did not respond also had low normalized T-cell clonal expansion. Both blood CD4+ and CD8+ T cells showed clonal growth by week 6 at 0.1 to 3.0 mg/kg. Among the lowest peripheral clonal expansion occurred in 0.1-3.0 mg/kg partial responders.

Assay used: immunoSEQ multiplex PCR; TCRdb lists only in-frame clones, some missing. The repertoire holds tens of thousands of clones, about nine tenths seen once, with more than 5% in the top ten. The V end lost 1 base, the J end lost 2 bases, and 9 bases lay between the germline ends. Germline V lookup: CDR1 MGHRA, CDR2 YSYEKL. The CDR3 covers 15 residues. This receptor was obtained from an adult with an advanced solid tumor such as melanoma, head and neck, liver or kidney cancer. The starting material was CD4+ or CD8+ T cells sorted from blood, obtained in a trial of the OX40 agonist ivuxolimab. The V gene is TRBV4-1, the J gene TRBJ1-5; no reliable D call. The CDR3 loop reads CASSQAGTGNQPQHF. In nucleotides, the CDR3 is TGCGCCAGCAGCCAAGCAGGAACCGGCAATCAGCCCCAGCATTTT.